A single sample is the source of the 32 T cell receptor beta chains below, sequenced in a study of spatial heterogeneity in lung cancer. Each CDR3 protein is one row after TCRdb ran MiXCR on the 5' RACE reads. The sample records over 6,000 distinct CDR3 sequences, roughly a tenth being singletons. Described time point: sample taken at primary tumor resection. The specimen comprised normal lung tissue next to the tumor, sampled at surgery. These receptors were taken from a male donor with early-stage non-small cell lung cancer.

This clonotype was counted at least ten times. The chain joins TRBV7-9 to TRBJ2-7, with a weak D call TRBD1 (6 bases). Trimming removed 1 base from V and 6 bases from J, with 13 bases in between. Germline assignment: CDR1 SEHNR and CDR2 FQNEAQ (reference sequence). The CDR3 has 14 amino acids. DNA for the CDR3: TGTGCCAGCAGCTTAGTAATAGGGGGAAGCGAGCAGTACTTC. Translated: CASSLVIGGSEQYF.

Many counts were recorded for this clonotype. This CDR3 reads CASSPGSGNTIYF. CDR3 coding DNA: TGTGCCAGCAGTCCCGGATCTGGAAACACCATATATTTT. The chain couples TRBV12-3 or TRBV12-4 to TRBJ1-3; D gene unclear. The CDR3 sequence is 13 residues long. V lost 5 bases and J 1 base, leaving 6 bases between the germline ends.

This clonotype was observed at least ten times. The rearrangement links TRBV6-2 or TRBV6-3 to TRBJ1-1; 8 positions agree with TRBD1. Germline CDR1 is MNHEY and CDR2 is SVGEGT. The CDR3 extends over 15 amino acids. Unmatched junction bases numbered 14, after V lost 5 bases and J lost 9 bases. The CDR3: CASSDPGTGKIQAFF. As DNA, the CDR3 is TGTGCCAGCAGTGATCCTGGGACAGGCAAAATTCAAGCTTTCTTT.

This clonotype rates as large (0.1 to 1%). This chain links TRBV10-3 with TRBJ2-3, with TRBD1 matching over 7 bases. The CDR3 has 15 residues. Germline CDR1 and CDR2: ENHRY and SYGVKD. J gave up 4 bases and V 6 bases, and 10 bases lay outside the gene matches. The CDR3 region has the DNA TGTGCCATCAGCCGGGACAGCTTTCGCGCAGATACGCAGTATTTT. Translated: CAISRDSFRADTQYF.

This clonotype was detected ten times or more. The chain is built from TRBV28 and TRBJ2-1, with TRBD1 as a possible D gene (5 bases). V gave up 2 bases and J gave up 6 bases, with 11 bases separating them. The CDR3 has 14 residues. The germline gives CDR1 MDHEN, CDR2 SYDVKM. The CDR3 nucleotides are TGTGCCAGCAGTTTAAGGGGAACTACCAATGAGCAGTTCTTC. This sequence encodes CASSLRGTTNEQFF.

This clonotype was picked up many times. The chain is built from TRBV12-3 or TRBV12-4 and TRBJ1-1; the D gene is possibly TRBD1 (6 bases). The CDR3 length is 13 residues. Trimming took off 6 bases at V and 3 bases at J, with 11 bases between the two ends. This CDR3 is CASSYRDYTEAFF. The CDR3 DNA reads TGTGCCAGCAGCTACAGGGACTACACTGAAGCTTTCTTT.

This clonotype has a count of ten or more. The rearrangement joins TRBV28 to TRBJ1-1; a weak D match, TRBD1 (6 bases). Germline V lookup: CDR1 MDHEN, CDR2 SYDVKM. Trimming took 4 bases from V and 3 from J, leaving 12 bases between them. The CDR3 runs 14 residues. The CDR3 loop reads CASSSQGLHTEAFF. CDR3 nucleotide sequence: TGTGCCAGCAGTTCACAGGGACTACACACTGAAGCTTTCTTT. The variable domain in full, completed from reference TRBV28 and TRBJ1-1, reads DVKVTQSSRYLVKRTGEKVFLECVQDMDHENMFWYRQDPGLGLRLIYFSYDVKMKEKGDIPEGYSVSREKKERFSLILESASTNQTSMYLCASSSQGLHTEAFFGQGTRLTVV.

This clonotype was detected many times. This chain uses TRBV5-4 with TRBJ2-5; no clear D. The germline CDR1 and CDR2 sequences are SGHNT and YYREEE (reference sequence). The length of the CDR3 is 13 residues. The V and J ends lost 4 bases and 5 bases respectively, with 12 bases between them. CDR3 sequence reads: CASSPTSRETQYF. The CDR3 DNA follows: TGTGCCAGCAGCCCGACTTCCAGGGAGACCCAGTACTTC. The entire variable domain, with the rest obtained from reference TRBV5-4 and TRBJ2-5, is as follows: ETGVTQSPTHLIKTRGQQVTLRCSSQSGHNTVSWYQQALGQGPQFIFQYYREEENGRGNFPPRFSGLQFPNYSSELNVNALELDDSALYLCASSPTSRETQYFGPGTRLLVL.

This clonotype was counted ten times or more. The rearrangement links TRBV6-5 to TRBJ2-7; perhaps TRBD2 as D (6 bases). The CDR3 has 14 residues. With 5 bases removed from V and 0 bases from J, the gap between germline ends came to 11 bases. Per the germline V gene, CDR1 is MNHEY and CDR2 is SVGAGI. The CDR3 loop reads CASSRDLSSYEQYF. In DNA form, the CDR3 reads TGTGCCAGCAGTCGGGACTTAAGCTCCTACGAGCAGTACTTC.

This clonotype was counted many times. J is TRBJ1-2 and V is TRBV24-1, with 10 nucleotides matching TRBD1. The trim removed 5 bases at V and 0 bases at J, leaving 11 bases unmatched. There are 18 residues in the CDR3. CDR1 is KGHDR, CDR2 SFDVKD, per germline. CDR3 sequence: CATSGGQGPISSNYGYTF. The DNA for the CDR3 is TGTGCCACCAGTGGGGGACAGGGGCCTATCTCGTCTAACTATGGCTACACCTTC.

By its share, this clonotype is medium-sized (0.01 to 0.1%). The genes are TRBV3-1 and TRBJ1-5; D perhaps matches TRBD1 (6 bases). Trimming removed 2 bases at V and 6 bases at J, with 11 bases between. Per the germline V gene, CDR1 is LGHDT and CDR2 is YNNKEL (reference sequence). The CDR3 extends over 14 amino acids. The CDR3 spells CASSQRGGGQPQHF. The CDR3 bases are TGTGCCAGCAGCCAACGAGGGGGTGGTCAGCCCCAGCATTTT.

This clonotype rates as medium-sized (0.01 to 0.1%). V gene TRBV6-2 or TRBV6-3 combines with J gene TRBJ1-1; perhaps TRBD1 as D (5 bases). V lost 8 bases and J 6 bases, leaving 22 bases between the germline ends. The CDR3 totals 15 residues. The germline V gene encodes CDR1 MNHEY and CDR2 SVGEGT. In nucleotides, the CDR3 is TGTGCCAGCTCGTCACTGGGGCAAATTAGGCCTGAAGCTTTCTTT. Residues: CASSSLGQIRPEAFF.

This clonotype was recorded at least ten times. The rearrangement links TRBV30 to TRBJ1-2; TRBD1 aligns across 8 bases. The V gene's germline CDR1 is GTSNPN and CDR2 SVGIG (reference sequence). V lost 0 bases, J lost 7 bases, and 10 bases stayed unmatched. The CDR3 has 15 amino acids. The CDR3 reads CAWSVHRTGNSGYTF. The CDR3 nucleotides are TGTGCCTGGAGTGTACATCGGACAGGGAATTCTGGCTACACCTTC.

This clonotype was counted ten times or more. This sequence joins TRBV6-5 and TRBJ1-3; D is perhaps TRBD1 (5 bases). The V gene's germline CDR1 is MNHEY and CDR2 SVGAGI. The CDR3 has 16 amino acids. The V end lost 6 bases, the J end lost 0 bases, and 15 bases lay between the germline ends. For the CDR3, the DNA is TGTGCCAGCAGATCGCGAGGGGACCTCTCTGGAAACACCATATATTTT. Residues: CASRSRGDLSGNTIYF.

This clonotype was found many times. J is TRBJ2-1 and V is TRBV20-1, with a weak D call TRBD1 (6 bases). The germline V gene encodes CDR1 DFQATT and CDR2 SNEGSKA (reference sequence). The CDR3 has 21 residues. V lost 0 bases and J lost 0, with 27 bases in between. The CDR3 region is CSAREWARVQGLKCSYNEQFF. DNA for the CDR3: TGCAGTGCTAGAGAGTGGGCCCGAGTACAGGGCCTGAAATGCTCCTACAATGAGCAGTTCTTC.

The sample holds many counts of this clonotype. The chain is built from TRBV27 and TRBJ1-6; TRBD1 might be the D (5 bases). Trimming left V 7 bases short and J 7 bases short, with 17 bases between. The CDR3 is 15 amino acids. Germline lookup yields CDR1 MNHEY and CDR2 SMNVEV (reference sequence). CDR3 in DNA: TGTGCCAGCACCGCCCGCAGGGTAGGAAATTCACCCCTCCACTTT. It codes for CASTARRVGNSPLHF.

This clonotype came up many times. The chain has TRBV7-9 and TRBJ2-2; D perhaps matches TRBD2 (6 bases). The germline V and J ends were trimmed by 4 bases and 3 bases, with 18 bases remaining between them. The germline gives CDR1 SEHNR, CDR2 FQNEAQ (reference sequence). The CDR3 length is 17 residues. CDR3 nucleotides: TGTGCCAGCAGCTCGAAGACTAGTTCATCGGACACCGGGGAGCTGTTTTTT. Encoded protein: CASSSKTSSSDTGELFF.

The chain employs TRBV9 and TRBJ2-5; 8 bases align to TRBD2. CDR3 length equals 14 residues. Trimming took 2 bases from V and 6 from J; bases not matched to a gene: 6. CDR1 SGDLS and CDR2 YYNGEE come from the germline V gene. CDR3 region: CASSVTGTRKTQYF. CDR3 coding DNA: TGTGCCAGCAGCGTTACCGGGACTAGAAAGACCCAGTACTTC.

Ten or more counts support this clonotype. The rearrangement uses TRBV5-1 and TRBJ2-1; no clear D gene. Germline-derived CDR1 and CDR2 are SGHRS and YFSETQ. With 6 bases removed from V and 2 bases from J, the gap between germline ends came to 12 bases. CDR3 length equals 14 residues. The CDR3 DNA reads as TGCGCCAGCAACATGGCGGAGACCTACAATGAGCAGTTCTTC. It translates to CASNMAETYNEQFF.

This clonotype was picked up many times. This CDR3 is CASSLDGDYNPREQYF. The CDR3 DNA reads TGCGCCAGCAGCTTGGATGGGGACTACAATCCCCGCGAGCAGTACTTC. V usage is TRBV5-1 and J usage is TRBJ2-7; 7 nucleotides agree with TRBD2. Germline CDR1 SGHRS, CDR2 YFSETQ. J lost 6 bases, V lost 0 bases, and 12 bases had no gene match. The CDR3 covers 16 residues. The whole variable domain, filled in from reference TRBV5-1 and TRBJ2-7, reads KAGVTQTPRYLIKTRGQQVTLSCSPISGHRSVSWYQQTPGQGLQFLFEYFSETQRNKGNFPGRFSGRQFSNSRSEMNVSTLELGDSALYLCASSLDGDYNPREQYFGPGTRLTVT.

The gene calls are TRBV2 and TRBJ2-1, with 7 bases that match TRBD1. V shed 1 base, J shed 4 bases, and the junction held 1 base outside the gene matches. CDR3 size: 14 residues. Germline V gene sequence: CDR1 SNHLY, CDR2 FYNNEI. In nucleotides, the CDR3 is TGTGCCAGCAGTGAAGGGACAGGATACAATGAGCAGTTCTTC. It is translated as CASSEGTGYNEQFF.

A few counts support this clonotype. The chain couples TRBV19 to TRBJ1-2; D unresolved. The CDR3 is 12 amino acids. Trimming took off 7 bases at V and 1 base at J, with 7 bases between the two ends. The germline gives CDR1 LNHDA, CDR2 SQIVND (reference sequence). CDR3 nucleotide sequence: TGTGCCAGTACAGAAGATAACTATGGCTACACCTTC. Translation gives CASTEDNYGYTF.

This clonotype was counted ten times or more. J is TRBJ2-1 and V is TRBV5-1; possible D gene TRBD2, 5 bases. The germline CDR1 and CDR2 sequences are SGHRS and YFSETQ. CDR3 size: 15 residues. The ends were cut back, 0 bases at V and 9 bases at J, with 16 bases in the middle. CDR3 protein: CASSLEGNGEGEQFF. CDR3 nucleotides: TGCGCCAGCAGCTTGGAAGGGAATGGTGAGGGTGAGCAGTTCTTC.

This clonotype appeared many times. This rearrangement joins TRBV20-1 to TRBJ1-6; D gene uncertain. Trimming removed 6 bases at V and 1 base at J, with 13 bases between. The CDR3 consists of 15 residues. Looked up from germline, CDR1 is DFQATT and CDR2 is SNEGSKA (reference sequence). CDR3 DNA: TGCAGTGCCTTGCAGGAGGAGTCCTATAATTCACCCCTCCACTTT. This sequence encodes CSALQEESYNSPLHF.

In this sample, this clonotype is medium-sized. The chain carries TRBV10-3 and TRBJ2-7, with 10 bases identical to TRBD2. This CDR3 has 14 residues. V trimming: 3 bases; J trimming: 2 bases; junction bases outside the gene matches: 1. Germline V gene data show CDR1 as ENHRY and CDR2 as SYGVKD. This chain's CDR3 is CAISELAGPYEQYF. Here the CDR3 DNA reads TGTGCCATCAGTGAACTAGCGGGACCCTACGAGCAGTACTTC.

In its sample, this clonotype was seen many times. The V call is TRBV28, the J call TRBJ2-2, with TRBD2 matching over 8 bases. V gave up 7 bases and J gave up 6 bases; unmatched junction bases: 4. Per germline, CDR1 MDHEN and CDR2 SYDVKM. This CDR3 region has 13 residues. The CDR3 DNA is TGTGCCAGCACCCGGCGGGGGGCCGGGGAGCTGTTTTTT. Translation: CASTRRGAGELFF.

This clonotype was counted many times. The chain carries TRBV20-1 and TRBJ1-4, with D possibly matching TRBD1 (6 bases). This CDR3 has 13 amino acids. V lost 6 bases and J 4 bases, leaving 12 bases between the germline ends. Per germline, CDR1 DFQATT and CDR2 SNEGSKA (reference sequence). CDR3 in amino acids: CSAPGGLNEKLFF. Here the CDR3 DNA reads TGCAGTGCCCCGGGGGGCCTTAATGAAAAACTGTTTTTT.

The chain has TRBV6-5 and TRBJ1-2, with D possibly being TRBD1 (6 bases). Germline V gene sequence: CDR1 MNHEY, CDR2 SVGAGI. Trimming pared 5 bases from V and 7 bases from J, leaving 14 bases between. CDR3 length equals 13 residues. The CDR3 DNA sequence: TGTGCCAGCAGTAACCGGGGGGCCTTTGGCTACACCTTC. It yields the protein CASSNRGAFGYTF.

Judged by abundance, this clonotype is medium-sized (0.01 to 0.1%). The V call is TRBV6-5, the J call TRBJ2-5, with D unclear. Germline-derived CDR1 and CDR2 are MNHEY and SVGAGI. V was pared by 4 bases and J by 5 bases, with 11 bases between. CDR3 size: 13 residues. In DNA form, the CDR3 reads TGTGCCAGCAGTTCGACGAACATGGAGACCCAGTACTTC. Amino acid sequence: CASSSTNMETQYF.

Ten or more counts support this clonotype. V and J are TRBV24-1 and TRBJ2-1, with TRBD2 matching over 11 bases. The CDR3 runs to 18 residues. J was trimmed by 5 bases and V by 4 bases; bases with no gene match: 12. The germline CDR1 and CDR2 sequences are KGHDR and SFDVKD. The CDR3 spells CATSEPRLAGRPDNEQFF. The CDR3 DNA sequence: TGTGCCACCAGTGAACCAAGACTAGCGGGAAGGCCCGACAATGAGCAGTTCTTC.

The chain links TRBV4-3 to TRBJ2-5, with TRBD2 matching over 9 bases. This CDR3 contains 15 residues. The V and J ends lost 3 bases and 5 bases, in that order; junction bases with no gene match: 7. The germline CDR1 and CDR2 sequences are LGHNA and YSLEER. The CDR3 DNA reads TGCGCCAGCAGCCACTCAGCGGGGGGAAGGGAGACCCAGTACTTC. Encoded protein: CASSHSAGGRETQYF.

This clonotype was detected ten times or more. In DNA form, the CDR3 reads TGTGCCAGCAGCCATAAAGAATGGGGGGAGAACACCGGGGAGCTGTTTTTT. The encoded protein is CASSHKEWGENTGELFF. This chain links TRBV3-1 with TRBJ2-2; D might be TRBD2 (6 bases). CDR1 is LGHDT and CDR2 is YNNKEL in the germline V gene (reference sequence). The CDR3 contains 17 residues. The ends were cut back, 3 bases at V and 1 base at J, with 15 bases in the middle.